This TCR beta chain was retrieved from a study of shared clonotypes between healthy human individuals. The CDR3 sequence is 14 residues long. V shed 1 base and J 7 bases; nucleotides not matched to a gene: 2. The germline V gene has CDR1 LNHNV and CDR2 YYDKDF (reference sequence). This clone appeared once. Assay: immunoSEQ multiplex PCR; the TCRdb copy retains only in-frame clones and omits some. Altogether approximately 2.4 million clones are present, 90% to 97% being singletons, with the ten largest covering around 0.13%. The rearrangement uses TRBV15 and TRBJ2-3; 10 bases map to TRBD2. The TCR sequence derives from a man younger than 30 in good health. What was sequenced was naive CD4+ T cells sorted from blood. Subset: CD45RA+ positively selected. CDR3 protein: CATSRGLAGYTQYF. The CDR3 DNA follows: TGTGCCACCAGCAGAGGACTAGCGGGTTATACGCAGTATTTT.